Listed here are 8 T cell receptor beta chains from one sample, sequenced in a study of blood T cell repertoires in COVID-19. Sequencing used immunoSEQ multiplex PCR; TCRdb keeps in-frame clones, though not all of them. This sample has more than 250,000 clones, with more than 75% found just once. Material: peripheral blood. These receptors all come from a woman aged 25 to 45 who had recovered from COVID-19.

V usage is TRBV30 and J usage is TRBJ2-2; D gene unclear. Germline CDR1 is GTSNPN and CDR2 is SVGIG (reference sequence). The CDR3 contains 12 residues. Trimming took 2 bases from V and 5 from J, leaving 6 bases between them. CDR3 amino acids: CAWSPRTGELFF. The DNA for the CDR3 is TGTGCCTGGAGTCCGAGAACCGGGGAGCTGTTTTTT.

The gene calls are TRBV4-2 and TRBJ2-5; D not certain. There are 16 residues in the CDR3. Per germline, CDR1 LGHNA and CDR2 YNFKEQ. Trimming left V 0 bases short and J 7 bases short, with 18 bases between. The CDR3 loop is CASSQDAPTEFGTQYF. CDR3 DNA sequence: TGTGCCAGCAGCCAAGACGCCCCTACAGAGTTTGGGACCCAGTACTTC.

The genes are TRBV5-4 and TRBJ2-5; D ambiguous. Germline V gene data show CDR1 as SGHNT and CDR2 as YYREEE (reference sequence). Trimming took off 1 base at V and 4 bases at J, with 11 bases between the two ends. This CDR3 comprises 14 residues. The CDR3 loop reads CASSLTSQVETQYF. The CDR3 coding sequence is TGTGCCAGCAGCTTGACCTCGCAGGTAGAGACCCAGTACTTC.

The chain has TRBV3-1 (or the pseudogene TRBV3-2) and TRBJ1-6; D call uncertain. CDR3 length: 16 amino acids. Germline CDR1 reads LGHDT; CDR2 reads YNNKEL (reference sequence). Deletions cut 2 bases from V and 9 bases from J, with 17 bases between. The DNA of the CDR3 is TGTGCCAGCAGCCAATATCTTTTGTCGGGGTCTTCACCCCTCCACTTT. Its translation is CASSQYLLSGSSPLHF.

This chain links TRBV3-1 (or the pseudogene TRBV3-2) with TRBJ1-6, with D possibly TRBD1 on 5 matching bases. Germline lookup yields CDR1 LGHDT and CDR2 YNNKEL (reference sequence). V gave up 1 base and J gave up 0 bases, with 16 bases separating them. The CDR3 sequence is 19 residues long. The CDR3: CASSQAERGGYSYNSPLHF. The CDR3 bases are TGTGCCAGCAGCCAAGCTGAACGGGGGGGATACTCCTATAATTCACCCCTCCACTTT.

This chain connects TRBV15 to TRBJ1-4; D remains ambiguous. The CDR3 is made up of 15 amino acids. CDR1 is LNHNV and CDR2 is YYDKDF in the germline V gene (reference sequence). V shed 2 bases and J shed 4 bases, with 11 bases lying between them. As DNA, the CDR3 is TGTGCCACCAGCAGACGAGGTGTTTTTAATGAAAAACTGTTTTTT. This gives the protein CATSRRGVFNEKLFF. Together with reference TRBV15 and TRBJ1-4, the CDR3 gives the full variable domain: DAMVIQNPRYQVTQFGKPVTLSCSQTLNHNVMYWYQQKSSQAPKLLFHYYDKDFNNEADTPDNFQSRRPNTSFCFLDIRSPGLGDTAMYLCATSRRGVFNEKLFFGSGTQLSVL.

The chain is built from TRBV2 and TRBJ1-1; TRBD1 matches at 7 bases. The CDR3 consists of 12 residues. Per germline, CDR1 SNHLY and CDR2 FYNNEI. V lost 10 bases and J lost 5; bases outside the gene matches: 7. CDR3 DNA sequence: TGTGCCACCAATGAGGGGGCAACTGAAGCTTTCTTT. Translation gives CATNEGATEAFF. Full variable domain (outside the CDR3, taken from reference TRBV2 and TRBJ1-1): EPEVTQTPSHQVTQMGQEVILRCVPISNHLYFYWYRQILGQKVEFLVSFYNNEISEKSEIFDDQFSVERPDGSNFTLKIRSTKLEDSAMYFCATNEGATEAFFGQGTRLTVV.

The CDR3 DNA sequence: TGCGCCAGCACTAAGTTTGTCGCGATAGGGGGTCCTGAAGCTTTCTTT. Protein sequence: CASTKFVAIGGPEAFF. This chain uses TRBV4-1 with TRBJ1-1, with a possible D match to TRBD1 (6 bases). The germline gives CDR1 MGHRA, CDR2 YSYEKL. CDR3 length: 16 residues. The germline V and J ends were trimmed by 7 bases and 6 bases, with 24 bases remaining between them.